This T cell receptor (beta chain) was captured by sequencing in a study of cytomegalovirus exposure and HLA in healthy donors. Study-level information: There were fewer than 130 million unique TCR beta sequences, drawn from around 180 million T cells, in an earlier analysis. Study conclusions and caveats: In a later analysis, productive TCRs from donors in an Asian-associated ancestry cluster reportedly carried fewer N-insertions than the cohort mean. The availability of immune exposure information extended only to CMV serostatus.

In the case of this clone: Its target is unknown.

Primers for the PCR totalled 60 Vbeta and 13 Jbeta. Assay: immunoSEQ multiplex PCR; the TCRdb copy retains only in-frame clones and omits some. Altogether roughly 170,000 clones are present, about four fifths being singletons, with the ten largest covering around 0.93%. The sequenced material came from PBMCs. This receptor was taken from a man aged 25 to 40 in good health and CMV-seronegative.

The CDR3 sequence is CASGFGQGPTGELFF. In nucleotides, the CDR3 is TGTGCTAGTGGTTTCGGACAGGGTCCCACCGGGGAGCTGTTTTTT. The gene calls are TRBV12-5 and TRBJ2-2; the match to TRBD1 covers 8 bases. Germline CDR1 reads LGHNT; CDR2 reads FRNRAP. The CDR3 is 15 amino acids. Unmatched junction bases numbered 4, after V lost 3 bases and J lost 4 bases.